The entry below describes one T cell receptor (beta chain). This clone appeared many times. The antigen it binds to is not known. There are no base qualities to consult, and no much larger clone falls within one base. The data stem from a study of metastatic and nonmetastatic thyroid tumors (dated by TCRdb to about 2020). Regarding the complete study: Repertoires from peripheral blood and from tumor or nodule tissue samples of malignant and benign thyroid patients were compared. What the authors observed across the whole study: In both blood and tumor samples, malignant tumors were reported to have significantly higher TCR beta diversity than benign nodules.

The germline V gene specifies SGHDT as CDR1 and YYEEEE as CDR2. Taken from cysteine to phenylalanine, the CDR3 has 14 residues. The read is trimmed to its CDR3 DNA, 42 bases read in frame from base 1. Between the V and J ends, shortened by 4 bases and 2 bases respectively, the junction contains 11 bases. No treatment had been received by any patient before thyroid surgery. Using T-cell receptor beta sequencing, the study looked back at clinical samples from patients collected from the early 2010s to the late 2010s. The library came from PCR. The sequencing machine was an Illumina HiSeq 4000. The TCR beta-chain CDR3 region of each patient was profiled by high-throughput sequencing. The authors' analysis ran thus. Drawing on CDR3 differences between clinicopathological groups, the researchers built a classifier meant to tell apart patients with distant-metastatic papillary thyroid cancer. Repertoire diversity was assessed with the Shannon index, and tumor-blood repertoire similarity with the Morisita-Horn index. TCRdb reran the public reads through fastp at Q25 and MiXCR, keeping productive beta chains. TCRdb, not the original authors, processed these V and J calls. This sample lists 30,000 to 40,000 clones; roughly 12% were detected once. The ten biggest clones cover more than 8% of the sample.

Sequenced: blood. The TCR sequence derives from a female donor with papillary thyroid cancer or a benign thyroid nodule (not recorded which). Some clones in this sample may be carry-over from other donors' samples. The chain links TRBV5-6 with TRBJ2-3; D gene: possibly TRBD2, on 6 matching bases. The CDR3 has the sequence CASSPAGLTDTQYF. The bases read TGTGCCAGCAGCCCGGCGGGACTCACAGATACGCAGTATTTT.